This TCR beta chain was retrieved from a study of T-cell memory formation after mild COVID-19. Study overall: Each donor largely had its own TCR clusters. The study, taken as a whole, reports: The SARS-CoV-2 specificity of second-wave clones reaching peak at day 37 remained unverified. Cross-reactive memory seemingly joined, as some responding clones were found in pre-infection memory. From day 15 to 85, contracting clones were balanced between CD4 and CD8, whereas later expanders leaned toward CD4+.

Trimming removed 6 bases from V and 4 bases from J, with 6 bases in between. Looked up from germline, CDR1 is MDHEN and CDR2 is SYDVKM. This CDR3 contains 12 residues. This clonotype was picked up a small number of times. The target antigen is unknown. TCRdb re-called the 5' RACE reads with MiXCR, one entry per CDR3 protein. The sample contains about 350,000 distinct CDR3 sequences, roughly an eighth of which appear only once. The chain couples TRBV28 to TRBJ1-4; D not certain. The sample was PBMCs or a T cell subset sorted from them (not recorded which). The clonotype comes from a man younger than 35 who had mild COVID-19 (a few samples of this study predate the infection). Cell type and time point are not known. CDR3 DNA: TGTGCCAGCAGGTGGATTAATGAAAAACTGTTTTTT. It is translated as CASRWINEKLFF.